These 11 T cell receptor beta chains originate from one sample sequenced in a study of T cell repertoires in cytomegalovirus infection. Via MiXCR, TCRdb re-called the reads, giving one row per CDR3 protein. In the table there are around 490,000 distinct CDR3 sequences, 26% of which are singletons. The sample consisted of PBMCs. All receptors derive from a human donor in good health (CMV status not recorded). Some clones in this sample may be carry-over from other donors' samples.

This clonotype was seen a single time. J is TRBJ2-7 and V is TRBV4-1, with 10 bases aligning to TRBD2. Trimming took 1 base from V and 4 from J; bases not matched to a gene: 13. The CDR3 is made up of 18 amino acids. The germline CDR1 and CDR2 sequences are MGHRA and YSYEKL. CDR3 sequence (DNA): TGCGCCAGCAGCCAAGTTTGGGGTAGCGGGAGGACGATTTACGAGCAGTACTTC. Translation gives CASSQVWGSGRTIYEQYF.

The CDR3 nucleotides are TGTGCCAGCAGACCGGGGGAGGGGGAAAAACTGTTTTTT. This gives the protein CASRPGEGEKLFF. This chain links TRBV7-6 with TRBJ1-4; a possible D gene is TRBD1 (5 bases). V dropped 6 bases and J dropped 8 bases, with 13 bases sitting between them. Germline assignment: CDR1 SGHVS and CDR2 FNYEAQ. The CDR3 totals 13 residues.

The V and J genes are TRBV6-2 or TRBV6-3 and TRBJ2-7; perhaps TRBD2 as D (6 bases). The CDR3 runs to 14 residues. Per the germline V gene, CDR1 is MNHEY and CDR2 is SVGEGT. V shed 6 bases and J shed 3 bases, with 15 bases lying between them. As DNA, the CDR3 is TGTGCCAGCAGCCCTGGAGTAGCGGACTACGAGCAGTACTTC. Translating gives CASSPGVADYEQYF.

Ten or more counts support this clonotype. The chain recombines TRBV7-8 with TRBJ2-1; D is perhaps TRBD1 or TRBD2 (6 bases each). Germline assignment: CDR1 SGHVS and CDR2 FQNEAQ. The CDR3 is 15 residues long. Deletions cut 1 base from V and 3 bases from J, with 10 bases between. The CDR3 protein is CASSLVGGLYNEQFF. The DNA of the CDR3 is TGTGCCAGCAGCTTAGTAGGGGGACTCTACAATGAGCAGTTCTTC.

In its sample, this clonotype was seen a few times. The CDR3 here is CASSAMTSGSGNEQFF. In nucleotides, the CDR3 is TGTGCCAGCAGTGCGATGACTAGCGGGAGTGGTAATGAGCAGTTCTTC. The rearrangement uses TRBV6-1 and TRBJ2-1; TRBD2 agrees at 12 bases. Germline trimming cut 4 bases from V and 7 bases from J; bases unmatched to any gene: 8. CDR1 is MNHNS and CDR2 is SASEGT in the germline V gene. The CDR3 runs to 16 residues.

This clonotype was seen only a few times. The V gene is TRBV18, the J gene TRBJ2-1; 13 bases agree with TRBD2. Germline values: CDR1 KGHSH, CDR2 LQKENI. This CDR3 contains 15 residues. V trimming: 2 bases; J trimming: 8 bases; junction bases outside the gene matches: 3. The chain's CDR3 is CASSPKLAGGDEQFF. DNA for the CDR3: TGTGCCAGCTCACCAAAACTAGCGGGAGGGGATGAGCAGTTCTTC.

The chain combines TRBV3-1 with TRBJ2-5; 8 positions agree with TRBD2. Germline assignment: CDR1 LGHDT and CDR2 YNNKEL (reference sequence). The length of the CDR3 is 15 residues. The V and J ends lost 0 bases and 7 bases, in that order; junction bases with no gene match: 7. In DNA, the CDR3 is TGTGCCAGCAGCCAAGATGGTACTAGCGGCGGGACCCAGTACTTC. Its translation is CASSQDGTSGGTQYF.

This chain connects TRBV2 to TRBJ1-4; unclear D gene. V was pared by 3 bases and J by 0 bases, with 11 bases between. The CDR3 totals 16 residues. Germline CDR1 and CDR2: SNHLY and FYNNEI. In DNA, the CDR3 is TGTGCCAGCAGTGAGAGGGCGGTTGCAACTAATGAAAAACTGTTTTTT. Translation: CASSERAVATNEKLFF.

The V gene is TRBV2, the J gene TRBJ2-5, with D unresolved. From germline, CDR1 is SNHLY and CDR2 FYNNEI. V lost 2 bases and J 2 bases, leaving 12 bases between the germline ends. The CDR3 loop spans 15 amino acids. In nucleotides, the CDR3 is TGTGCCAGCAGTGAAAGTTGGATAGGACAAGAGACCCAGTACTTC. The encoded protein is CASSESWIGQETQYF.

A few counts support this clonotype. This rearrangement joins TRBV27 to TRBJ1-2, with 8 bases lining up with TRBD1. Germline V gives CDR1 MNHEY, CDR2 SMNVEV (reference sequence). V was clipped by 4 bases and J by 2 bases; unmatched bases: 3. This CDR3 comprises 14 residues. The CDR3 reads CASSWGDRNYGYTF. In DNA form, the CDR3 reads TGTGCCAGCAGTTGGGGGGACAGGAACTATGGCTACACCTTC.

In the case of this clonotype: A much larger clone sits a single nucleotide away, making a read error possible. The chain couples TRBV7-3 to TRBJ2-1, with 9 bases matching TRBD1. CDR1 is SGHTA, CDR2 FQGTGA, per germline. The CDR3 spans 14 residues. The CDR3: CTSSRTGAYNEQFF. The CDR3 coding sequence is TGTACCAGCAGCCGGACAGGGGCTTACAATGAGCAGTTCTTC.